This T cell receptor beta chain stems from a study of tumor-infiltrating lymphocytes in oesophageal squamous cell carcinoma. TCRdb re-derived calls from the PCR reads in MiXCR, one entry per CDR3 protein. This sample has 15,000 to 20,000 distinct CDR3 sequences; over 40% occur once, and the top ten carry roughly 13%. This CDR3 is built from 13 residues. V gave up 2 bases and J gave up 11 bases; unmatched junction bases: 8. Germline V gene data show CDR1 as SGHNT and CDR2 as YENEEA. This TCR derives from a male donor with esophageal squamous cell carcinoma. The chain has TRBV11-3 and TRBJ2-5; TRBD2 agrees at 7 bases. The sample taken for sequencing was normal esophageal tissue next to the tumor. The CDR3 reads CASSLRGVNEQYF. CDR3 sequence (DNA): TGTGCCAGCAGCTTACGGGGGGTCAATGAGCAGTACTTC.